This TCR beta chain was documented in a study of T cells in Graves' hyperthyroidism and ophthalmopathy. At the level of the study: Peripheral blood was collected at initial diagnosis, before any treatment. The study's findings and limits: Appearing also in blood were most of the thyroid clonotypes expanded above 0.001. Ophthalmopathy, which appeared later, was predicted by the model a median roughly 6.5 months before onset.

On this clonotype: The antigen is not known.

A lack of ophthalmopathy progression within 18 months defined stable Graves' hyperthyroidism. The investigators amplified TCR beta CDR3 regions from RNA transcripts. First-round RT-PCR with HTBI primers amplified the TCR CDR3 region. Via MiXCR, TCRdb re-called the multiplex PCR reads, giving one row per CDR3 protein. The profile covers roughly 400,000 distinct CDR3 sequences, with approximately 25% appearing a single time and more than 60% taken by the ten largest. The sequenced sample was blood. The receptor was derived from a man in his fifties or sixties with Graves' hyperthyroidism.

The CDR3 loop reads CASSGFIAGGPQNEQFF. The DNA of the CDR3 is TGTGCCAGCAGCGGCTTCATAGCGGGAGGGCCTCAAAATGAGCAGTTCTTC. V usage is TRBV7-9 and J usage is TRBJ2-1; TRBD2 agrees at 11 bases. J was trimmed by 7 bases and V by 5 bases; bases with no gene match: 13. Germline V gene lookup returns CDR1 SEHNR and CDR2 FQNEAQ (reference sequence). The CDR3 is 17 amino acids.